Below are 15 T cell receptor beta chains sequenced from a single sample in a study of blood T cell repertoires in COVID-19. Repertoires were generated with immunoSEQ multiplex PCR, while TCRdb's copy carries only in-frame clones and drops some. The table records 200,000 to 250,000 clones, 87% of them present only once. The material sequenced was peripheral blood. The receptors come from a woman in her late teens or twenties who had recovered from COVID-19.

This chain joins TRBV5-4 and TRBJ2-7; 7 positions match TRBD2. The V and J ends lost 3 bases and 3 bases, in that order; junction bases with no gene match: 12. This CDR3 region has 16 residues. The germline CDR1 and CDR2 sequences are SGHNT and YYREEE (reference sequence). The CDR3 DNA follows: TGTGCCAGCAGCTCCATGGGGGGGAAGGATCGCTACGAGCAGTACTTC. Its protein product is CASSSMGGKDRYEQYF.

V is TRBV6-5 and J is TRBJ2-2, with D hard to call. Germline assignment: CDR1 MNHEY and CDR2 SVGAGI. The CDR3 spans 14 residues. V dropped 6 bases and J dropped 4 bases, with 12 bases sitting between them. CDR3 in amino acids: CASRRLSSTGELFF. Here the CDR3 DNA reads TGTGCCAGCAGGAGACTTAGCAGCACCGGGGAGCTGTTTTTT.

This clone came up a few times. The same CDR3 can be traced to other DNA sequences in this sample. This chain joins TRBV30 and TRBJ1-2; D not resolved. Between the trimmed V and J ends, which lost 0 bases and 2 bases, there was a span of 10 bases. The CDR3 covers 14 residues. Germline CDR1 reads GTSNPN; CDR2 reads SVGIG (reference sequence). CDR3 region: CAWSVPVRNYGYTF. The CDR3 DNA reads TGTGCCTGGAGTGTACCCGTCAGAAACTATGGCTACACCTTC.

The V call is TRBV20-1, the J call TRBJ1-6; no firm D call. The germline CDR1 and CDR2 sequences are DFQATT and SNEGSKA (reference sequence). The V and J ends lost 0 bases and 10 bases respectively, with 4 bases between them. The CDR3 has 11 residues. CDR3 protein: CSARDLSPLHF. The CDR3, as DNA: TGCAGTGCTAGAGACCTGTCACCCCTCCACTTT.

V gene TRBV7-9 combines with J gene TRBJ1-2; D gene unclear. This CDR3 spans 13 amino acids. V was cut by 5 bases and J by 5 bases, with 12 bases left in between. Looked up from germline, CDR1 is SEHNR and CDR2 is FQNEAQ (reference sequence). The CDR3 loop is CASSDSNSYGYTF. In DNA form, the CDR3 reads TGTGCCAGCAGCGATAGCAATTCTTATGGCTACACCTTC.

J is TRBJ1-2 and V is TRBV18; possible D gene TRBD1, 5 bases. Deletions cut 3 bases from V and 4 bases from J, with 9 bases between. Germline V CDR1 and CDR2: KGHSH, LQKENI. This CDR3 is built from 13 residues. As DNA, the CDR3 is TGTGCCAGCTCACCGGACACCACCTATGGCTACACCTTC. Its protein product is CASSPDTTYGYTF.

This rearrangement joins TRBV7-2 to TRBJ2-1; a possible D gene is TRBD2 (6 bases). The V gene lost 5 bases and the J gene lost 6 bases, with 11 bases spanning the gap. This CDR3 contains 13 residues. Germline V gives CDR1 SGHTA, CDR2 FQGNSA. CDR3 sequence (DNA): TGTGCCAGCAGCCGTACTAGCCCCAATGAGCAGTTCTTC. Translated: CASSRTSPNEQFF. The entire variable domain, with the rest obtained from reference TRBV7-2 and TRBJ2-1, is as follows: GAGVSQSPSNKVTEKGKDVELRCDPISGHTALYWYRQSLGQGLEFLIYFQGNSAPDKSGLPSDRFSAERTGGSVSTLTIQRTQQEDSAVYLCASSRTSPNEQFFGPGTRLTVL.

The chain combines TRBV3-1 (or the pseudogene TRBV3-2) with TRBJ1-1, with a possible D match to TRBD1 (5 bases). V lost 3 bases, J lost 4 bases, and 12 bases lay in between. From germline, CDR1 is LGHDT and CDR2 YNNKEL (reference sequence). The CDR3 is made up of 14 amino acids. The CDR3 spells CASSQSRGVTEAFF. The DNA of the CDR3 is TGTGCCAGCAGCCAGAGTAGGGGCGTCACTGAAGCTTTCTTT.

The rearrangement links TRBV11-1 to TRBJ1-2, with 10 bases identical to TRBD1. This CDR3 is built from 12 residues. Germline CDR1 SGHAT, CDR2 FQDESV (reference sequence). Trimming took 5 bases from V and 8 from J; bases not matched to a gene: 2. CDR3 sequence: CASSPDRGGYTF. The CDR3, as DNA: TGTGCCAGCAGCCCGGACAGGGGGGGCTACACCTTC.

The chain is built from TRBV4-3 and TRBJ2-2; 10 bases fit TRBD2. With 1 base clipped from V and 4 bases from J, the junction kept 9 bases outside the gene matches. CDR3 length: 18 amino acids. The germline V gene has CDR1 LGHNA and CDR2 YSLEER. The CDR3 loop is CASSQVWLAGASTGELFF. Here the CDR3 DNA reads TGCGCCAGCAGCCAAGTATGGCTAGCGGGAGCGTCCACCGGGGAGCTGTTTTTT.

The rearrangement joins TRBV4-3 to TRBJ1-2; 8 nucleotides match TRBD1. Losses at the gene ends were 0 bases for V and 4 bases for J; bases not matched to a gene: 10. From germline, CDR1 is LGHNA and CDR2 YSLEER. This CDR3 comprises 17 residues. CDR3 amino acids: CASSQDRRQGAVYGYTF. The DNA for the CDR3 is TGCGCCAGCAGCCAAGATCGACGGCAGGGGGCCGTCTATGGCTACACCTTC.

The V and J genes are TRBV10-2 and TRBJ2-1; D might be TRBD2 (5 bases). Germline CDR1 WSHSY, CDR2 SAAADI. Trimming cost V 8 bases and J 12 bases, with 11 bases left between them. The CDR3 length is 10 residues. The CDR3 reads CASLAGVQFF. DNA for the CDR3: TGCGCCAGCCTTGCCGGGGTGCAGTTCTTC.

The V call is TRBV4-1, the J call TRBJ2-1; 10 bases align to TRBD1. The CDR3 spans 15 residues. Germline V gene data show CDR1 as MGHRA and CDR2 as YSYEKL. The V segment lost 5 bases and the J segment 7 bases; nucleotides outside the gene matches: 8. DNA for the CDR3: TGCGCCAGCAGCACGGGGACAGGGGTTGGGAATGAGCAGTTCTTC. Residues: CASSTGTGVGNEQFF.

The chain recombines TRBV4-3 with TRBJ2-3; D not certain. The V and J ends lost 1 base and 6 bases respectively, with 8 bases between them. The CDR3 loop spans 13 amino acids. Germline V gene lookup returns CDR1 LGHNA and CDR2 YSLEER. The CDR3: CASSQAVMDTQYF. In DNA, the CDR3 is TGCGCCAGCAGCCAAGCGGTCATGGATACGCAGTATTTT.

The chain joins TRBV5-1 to TRBJ1-2; no clear D gene. This CDR3 has 15 amino acids. Trimming took 3 bases from V and 4 from J, leaving 16 bases between them. Germline-derived CDR1 and CDR2 are SGHRS and YFSETQ. The CDR3: CASSSRAGGSYGYTF. For the CDR3, the DNA is TGCGCCAGCAGCTCGCGGGCAGGCGGGTCCTATGGCTACACCTTC.